These 6 T cell receptor beta chains originate from one sample sequenced in a study of T cell changes during pregnancy in multiple sclerosis. Measured with immunoSEQ multiplex PCR; TCRdb has only the in-frame clones, and not every one. The sample lists approximately 40,000 clones, around 91% occurring once. The sample here was CD4+ T cells from peripheral blood mononuclear cells, taken before pregnancy. All receptors come from a female donor with multiple sclerosis, enrolled in a pregnancy study.

This chain links TRBV4-2 with TRBJ1-5; TRBD1 is a possible D gene (5 bases). Deletions cut 4 bases from V and 2 bases from J, with 12 bases between. The CDR3 sequence is 15 residues long. CDR1 and CDR2 from the germline V gene are LGHNA and YNFKEQ. CDR3 amino acids: CASSLGESRNQPQHF. CDR3 bases: TGTGCCAGCAGCCTAGGGGAAAGCCGCAATCAGCCCCAGCATTTT.

Remarks on this clone: One junction end does not reproduce the germline sequence, and a read error may be involved. In DNA form, the CDR3 reads TGTGCCACCAGGAGAGGAATGGCGGGAGACAATGAGCAGTTCTTC. Amino acid sequence: CATRRGMAGDNEQFF. The chain uses TRBV15 and TRBJ2-1, with TRBD2 matching 7 bases. Per the germline V gene, CDR1 is LNHNV and CDR2 is YYDKDF (reference sequence). This CDR3 has 15 amino acids.

This clone was recorded a few times. J is TRBJ2-2 and V is TRBV6-1, with a possible D match to TRBD1 (6 bases). V was trimmed by 7 bases and J by 2 bases, leaving 14 bases between them. The CDR3 length is 15 residues. Germline V gene sequence: CDR1 MNHNS, CDR2 SASEGT. CDR3 loop: CASKGPGQNTGELFF. CDR3 in DNA: TGTGCCAGCAAAGGACCGGGACAAAACACCGGGGAGCTGTTTTTT.

V usage is TRBV19 and J usage is TRBJ2-7; maybe TRBD1 (5 bases). The CDR3 is 14 amino acids. The germline V gene encodes CDR1 LNHDA and CDR2 SQIVND (reference sequence). Trimming took off 6 bases at V and 3 bases at J, with 15 bases between the two ends. The CDR3 here is CASSVGLPNYEQYF. The CDR3 bases are TGTGCCAGTAGCGTGGGGCTACCGAACTACGAGCAGTACTTC. Based on the CDR3 plus reference TRBV19 and TRBJ2-7, the full variable domain is DGGITQSPKYLFRKEGQNVTLSCEQNLNHDAMYWYRQDPGQGLRLIYYSQIVNDFQKGDIAEGYSVSREKKESFPLTVTSAQKNPTAFYLCASSVGLPNYEQYFGPGTRLTVT.

J is TRBJ2-2 and V is TRBV2; TRBD2 might be the D (5 bases). The CDR3 is 15 residues long. CDR1 SNHLY and CDR2 FYNNEI come from the germline V gene. Between the trimmed V and J ends, which lost 5 bases and 1 base, there was a span of 11 bases. The chain's CDR3 is CASSQRSGNTGELFF. The CDR3 coding sequence is TGTGCCAGCAGTCAAAGGAGCGGGAACACCGGGGAGCTGTTTTTT.

The chain links TRBV28 to TRBJ2-7, with 9 bases lining up with TRBD2. The germline gives CDR1 MDHEN, CDR2 SYDVKM. The ends lost 2 bases at V and 4 bases at J; junction bases unmatched: 3. This CDR3 is 14 amino acids long. CDR3 sequence (DNA): TGTGCCAGCAGTTTAGCGGGAGGGGAATACGAGCAGTACTTC. Its translation is CASSLAGGEYEQYF.